The 32 T cell receptor beta chains below come from one sample, sequenced in a study of blood T cell repertoires in COVID-19. The assay was immunoSEQ multiplex PCR, and TCRdb's table has in-frame clones only and misses some. The sample includes approximately 260,000 clones, around four fifths of them seen just once. The sample comprised peripheral blood. All receptors come from an older woman with active or convalescent COVID-19.

With respect to this clone: The same CDR3 is also encoded by other DNA sequences in this sample. The chain links TRBV12-5 to TRBJ1-2, with D unresolved. Trimming removed 6 bases from V and 2 bases from J, with 4 bases in between. CDR3 length: 11 residues. The germline V gene encodes CDR1 LGHNT and CDR2 FRNRAP. CDR3 sequence reads: CASGHNYGYTF. CDR3 nucleotides: TGTGCTAGTGGACACAACTATGGCTACACCTTC.

The J gene is TRBJ2-7, the V gene TRBV27, with D uncertain. Germline V gene lookup returns CDR1 MNHEY and CDR2 SMNVEV (reference sequence). The CDR3 is made up of 14 amino acids. The V and J ends lost 2 bases and 3 bases respectively, with 11 bases between them. This CDR3 is CASSLGQINYEQYF. Written as DNA, the CDR3 is TGTGCCAGCAGTTTAGGGCAGATCAACTACGAGCAGTACTTC.

The gene calls are TRBV11-2 and TRBJ2-3; tentatively, D is TRBD1 (5 bases). Germline V gene sequence: CDR1 SGHAT, CDR2 FQNNGV. This CDR3 region has 15 residues. Trimming left V 3 bases short and J 1 base short, with 11 bases between. The CDR3, as DNA: TGTGCCAGCAGCTTGGGGCTCGATCGCACAGATACGCAGTATTTT. This translates into CASSLGLDRTDTQYF.

This clone was observed a handful of times. The CDR3 DNA reads TGTGCCAGCAGCTTGTATGGGGGCAACCGGAATTCACCCCTCCACTTT. Residues: CASSLYGGNRNSPLHF. The J gene is TRBJ1-6, the V gene TRBV5-6, with D possibly TRBD1 on 6 matching bases. Germline values: CDR1 SGHDT, CDR2 YYEEEE. The CDR3 is 16 residues long. Between the trimmed V and J ends, which lost 1 base and 7 bases, there was a span of 15 bases.

The genes are TRBV11-2 and TRBJ2-5, with D hard to call. CDR1 SGHAT and CDR2 FQNNGV come from the germline V gene. This CDR3 has 13 residues. V lost 0 bases and J 4 bases, leaving 6 bases between the germline ends. Written as DNA, the CDR3 is TGTGCCAGCAGCTTAGATAATCGAGAGACCCAGTACTTC. Protein product: CASSLDNRETQYF.

This clone has at least ten counts. This sequence joins TRBV4-1 and TRBJ2-1, with a possible D match to TRBD2 (7 bases). The germline V and J ends were trimmed by 1 base and 4 bases, with 17 bases remaining between them. Germline CDR1 MGHRA, CDR2 YSYEKL. This CDR3 has 17 residues. CDR3: CASSQASSAGAYNEQFF. CDR3 in DNA: TGCGCCAGCAGCCAAGCGAGCTCCGCGGGGGCGTACAATGAGCAGTTCTTC.

This clone appeared once. The chain carries TRBV9 and TRBJ1-2, with 11 nucleotides matching TRBD1. Germline CDR1 is SGDLS and CDR2 is YYNGEE. CDR3 length equals 13 residues. V shed 3 bases and J 7 bases; nucleotides not matched to a gene: 2. The DNA of the CDR3 is TGTGCCAGCAGCGGGGACAGGGGGGCTGGCTACACCTTC. As protein: CASSGDRGAGYTF.

The chain combines TRBV3-1 (or the pseudogene TRBV3-2) with TRBJ1-2, with D possibly TRBD1 on 6 matching bases. The CDR3 runs 16 residues. V was clipped by 4 bases and J by 8 bases, with 23 bases between them. Germline lookup yields CDR1 LGHDT and CDR2 YNNKEL (reference sequence). CDR3 DNA sequence: TGTGCCAGCAGCCCCCGACGGACAGACTCTGTACGGGGCTACACCTTC. Translated, it gives CASSPRRTDSVRGYTF.

The chain recombines TRBV2 with TRBJ2-5, with TRBD2 matching over 8 bases. The CDR3 sequence is 17 residues long. CDR1 is SNHLY and CDR2 is FYNNEI in the germline V gene. With V trimmed by 8 bases and J by 0 bases, 14 bases remained unmatched. The CDR3 DNA sequence: TGTGCCAGCGCTCAATCTAGAAGCGGGGGAAACCAAGAGACCCAGTACTTC. Encoded protein: CASAQSRSGGNQETQYF.

The gene calls are TRBV2 and TRBJ1-4; 9 positions agree with TRBD1. CDR1 and CDR2 from the germline V gene are SNHLY and FYNNEI. The junction had 6 bases not matched to a gene; V was cut back by 3 bases and J by 10 bases. This CDR3 comprises 14 residues. The CDR3 sequence: CASSEGRQGGKLFF. CDR3 DNA sequence: TGTGCCAGCAGTGAGGGCCGACAGGGGGGAAAACTGTTTTTT.

V and J are TRBV7-8 and TRBJ2-1; TRBD2 aligns across 11 bases. This CDR3 has 18 amino acids. V shed 5 bases and J 10 bases; nucleotides not matched to a gene: 19. Germline loops: CDR1 SGHVS, CDR2 FQNEAQ. The CDR3 loop reads CASSPPLRLAGGSREQFF. In DNA form, the CDR3 reads TGTGCCAGCAGCCCTCCTCTTCGCCTAGCGGGGGGCTCACGAGAGCAGTTCTTC.

This rearrangement joins TRBV6-5 to TRBJ1-2; D gene unclear. The CDR3 covers 13 residues. CDR1 is MNHEY, CDR2 SVGAGI, per germline. Deletions cut 3 bases from V and 8 bases from J, with 13 bases between. In DNA form, the CDR3 reads TGTGCCAGCAGTTATGCGGGCCCTGGAGGCTACACCTTC. Translation: CASSYAGPGGYTF.

This clone turned up a few times. V and J are TRBV6-4 and TRBJ1-4, with D tentatively TRBD1 (6 bases). V was cut by 9 bases and J by 0 bases, with 20 bases left in between. This CDR3 is 17 amino acids long. From germline, CDR1 is MRHNA and CDR2 SNTAGT. CDR3 nucleotide sequence: TGTGCCAGGAATTTCTCCCTGGGGGCCGCAACTAATGAAAAACTGTTTTTT. Its translation: CARNFSLGAATNEKLFF.

The CDR3 DNA follows: TGTGCCAGCAGCTTAGTCGGGGGGGTTCAGCCCCAGCATTTT. Translating gives CASSLVGGVQPQHF. V is TRBV7-9 and J is TRBJ1-5, with D maybe TRBD1 (5 bases). CDR1 and CDR2 from the germline V gene are SEHNR and FQNEAQ (reference sequence). The ends were cut back, 1 base at V and 6 bases at J, with 10 bases in the middle. CDR3 length: 14 residues.

The chain couples TRBV6-5 to TRBJ2-1; possibly TRBD1 for D (6 bases). The CDR3 runs to 14 residues. With 6 bases removed from V and 4 bases from J, the gap between germline ends came to 13 bases. Germline CDR1 MNHEY, CDR2 SVGAGI. The CDR3 region is CASRSGGPYNEQFF. The DNA of the CDR3 is TGTGCCAGCAGATCTGGGGGCCCTTACAATGAGCAGTTCTTC.

Remarks on this clone: This sample includes further DNA sequences coding for the same CDR3. This chain links TRBV11-3 with TRBJ2-7; 8 positions match TRBD1. The V segment lost 1 base and the J segment 3 bases; nucleotides outside the gene matches: 2. CDR3 size: 14 residues. The germline V gene encodes CDR1 SGHNT and CDR2 YENEEA. CDR3: CASSLAGQGYEQYF. The CDR3 bases are TGTGCCAGCAGCTTAGCCGGACAGGGCTACGAGCAGTACTTC.

This clone was recorded once. The V and J genes are TRBV27 and TRBJ1-5; D is undetermined. Germline V gene sequence: CDR1 MNHEY, CDR2 SMNVEV (reference sequence). CDR3 length: 13 residues. The ends were cut back, 1 base at V and 4 bases at J, with 5 bases in the middle. CDR3 in DNA: TGTGCCAGCAGTTTATACAGAAATCAGCCCCAGCATTTT. Its protein product is CASSLYRNQPQHF.

The genes are TRBV7-9 and TRBJ1-4; 9 positions agree with TRBD1. The V and J ends lost 1 base and 8 bases, in that order; junction bases with no gene match: 8. Looked up from germline, CDR1 is SEHNR and CDR2 is FQNEAQ (reference sequence). This CDR3 has 16 amino acids. CDR3 DNA sequence: TGTGCCAGCAGCTTAGACTTCGGGACAGGGAAGGAAAAACTGTTTTTT. It translates to CASSLDFGTGKEKLFF.

The genes are TRBV4-1 and TRBJ1-5; 10 bases map to TRBD1. Trimming cost V 1 base and J 1 base; bases outside gene matches: 7. This CDR3 is built from 18 residues. The germline V gene encodes CDR1 MGHRA and CDR2 YSYEKL. The CDR3 loop is CASSQGGTGEASNQPQHF. DNA of the CDR3: TGCGCCAGCAGCCAAGGCGGGACAGGGGAGGCAAGCAATCAGCCCCAGCATTTT.

The rearrangement uses TRBV6-6 and TRBJ1-5; possible D gene TRBD1, 5 bases. Germline V CDR1 and CDR2: MNHNY, SVGAGI (reference sequence). V dropped 4 bases and J dropped 0 bases, with 10 bases sitting between them. This CDR3 is 15 amino acids long. DNA of the CDR3: TGTGCCAGCAGTTTTGGGGGGGATAGCAATCAGCCCCAGCATTTT. Amino acid sequence: CASSFGGDSNQPQHF.

The CDR3 region has the DNA TGTGCCAGCAGCCAAGAGGGGAGTTATGGCTACACCTTC. Its translation is CASSQEGSYGYTF. This sequence joins TRBV3-1 (or the pseudogene TRBV3-2) and TRBJ1-2; D is ambiguous. The CDR3 loop spans 13 amino acids. The V end was cut by 0 bases, the J end by 5 bases, with 7 bases between. Germline-derived CDR1 and CDR2 are LGHDT and YNNKEL (reference sequence).

This clone turned up a few times. V and J are TRBV5-1 and TRBJ1-4; D possibly corresponds to TRBD1 (5 bases). Germline CDR1 SGHRS, CDR2 YFSETQ. Trimming removed 4 bases at V and 4 bases at J, with 11 bases between. The CDR3 covers 14 residues. CDR3 nucleotides: TGCGCCAGCAGCCCAGACAGTTATAATGAAAAACTGTTTTTT. This codes for CASSPDSYNEKLFF.

The chain joins TRBV9 to TRBJ1-3; D might be TRBD1 (5 bases). CDR3 size: 17 residues. The ends were cut back, 0 bases at V and 0 bases at J, with 13 bases in the middle. Germline V CDR1 and CDR2: SGDLS, YYNGEE. The CDR3 here is CASSVGGRVSSGNTIYF. In DNA form, the CDR3 reads TGTGCCAGCAGCGTAGGAGGCAGGGTTAGCTCTGGAAACACCATATATTTT.

The J gene is TRBJ1-2, the V gene TRBV6-5, with D perhaps TRBD1 (6 bases). Germline CDR1 MNHEY, CDR2 SVGAGI. The CDR3 is 13 residues long. The V and J ends lost 6 bases and 4 bases respectively, with 12 bases between them. The CDR3 DNA reads TGTGCCAGCAGGAGGGGGACTATCTATGGCTACACCTTC. Protein: CASRRGTIYGYTF.

The chain couples TRBV9 to TRBJ2-5, with 8 bases lining up with TRBD2. V lost 0 bases to trimming and J lost 7 bases; unmatched junction nucleotides: 2. There are 13 residues in the CDR3. Germline assignment: CDR1 SGDLS and CDR2 YYNGEE. The CDR3 region has the DNA TGTGCCAGCAGCGTAGGCAGCGGGGGGACCCAGTACTTC. It yields the protein CASSVGSGGTQYF. Full variable domain (outside the CDR3, taken from reference TRBV9 and TRBJ2-5): DSGVTQTPKHLITATGQRVTLRCSPRSGDLSVYWYQQSLDQGLQFLIQYYNGEERAKGNILERFSAQQFPDLHSELNLSSLELGDSALYFCASSVGSGGTQYFGPGTRLLVL.

J is TRBJ2-1 and V is TRBV28; possible D gene TRBD1, 7 bases. CDR1 and CDR2 from the germline V gene are MDHEN and SYDVKM. The CDR3 spans 13 residues. The V gene lost 6 bases and the J gene lost 10 bases, with 16 bases spanning the gap. The CDR3 reads CASRQGGRWEQFF. CDR3 nucleotides: TGTGCCAGCAGGCAGGGGGGAAGATGGGAGCAGTTCTTC.

This clone was seen once. J is TRBJ1-2 and V is TRBV6-2 or TRBV6-3, with 8 bases identical to TRBD1. Germline CDR1 is MNHEY and CDR2 is SVGEGT. CDR3 size: 13 residues. J gave up 8 bases and V 6 bases, and 8 bases lay outside the gene matches. The CDR3 sequence: CASSLDRVGGYTF. The CDR3 bases are TGTGCCAGCAGCTTGGACAGGGTCGGAGGCTACACCTTC.

This chain uses TRBV10-3 with TRBJ1-5; D is possibly TRBD1 (5 bases). The CDR3 extends over 15 amino acids. Germline assignment: CDR1 ENHRY and CDR2 SYGVKD. Trimming stripped 0 bases from V and 6 bases from J, with 12 bases between. The CDR3 protein is CAISESGQGIQPQHF. The CDR3, as DNA: TGTGCCATCAGTGAGTCGGGGCAGGGTATTCAGCCCCAGCATTTT.

The rearrangement joins TRBV7-9 to TRBJ2-6; 11 bases agree with TRBD1. The CDR3 runs to 18 residues. Looked up from germline, CDR1 is SEHNR and CDR2 is FQNEAQ (reference sequence). V lost 5 bases and J lost 0; bases outside the gene matches: 6. The CDR3 DNA is TGTGCCAGCAGCCTGGGGACAGGGGGAGACTCTGGGGCCAACGTCCTGACTTTC. This translates into CASSLGTGGDSGANVLTF.

This clone appeared once. The chain employs TRBV2 and TRBJ1-1; no clear D. The CDR3 is 12 amino acids. Deletions cut 7 bases from V and 0 bases from J, with 6 bases between. CDR1 is SNHLY and CDR2 is FYNNEI in the germline V gene. CDR3 nucleotides: TGTGCCAGCAACAAGATGAACACTGAAGCTTTCTTT. Protein sequence: CASNKMNTEAFF. Variable domain in full (rest from reference TRBV2 and TRBJ1-1): EPEVTQTPSHQVTQMGQEVILRCVPISNHLYFYWYRQILGQKVEFLVSFYNNEISEKSEIFDDQFSVERPDGSNFTLKIRSTKLEDSAMYFCASNKMNTEAFFGQGTRLTVV.

The chain carries TRBV11-2 and TRBJ2-4, with D perhaps matching TRBD1 (5 bases). The CDR3 is 12 residues long. Germline V gene lookup returns CDR1 SGHAT and CDR2 FQNNGV. V lost 0 bases, J lost 8 bases, and 5 bases lay in between. CDR3 sequence (DNA): TGTGCCAGCAGCTTAGAAGGGGACATTCAGTACTTC. As protein: CASSLEGDIQYF.

The chain joins TRBV6-6 to TRBJ1-1; maybe TRBD1 (6 bases). V gave up 2 bases and J gave up 7 bases, with 11 bases separating them. The CDR3 consists of 13 residues. From germline, CDR1 is MNHNY and CDR2 SVGAGI (reference sequence). The DNA for the CDR3 is TGTGCCAGCAGTTACCAGACAGGTGTTGAAGCTTTCTTT. Encoded protein: CASSYQTGVEAFF.